Sequencing of this T cell receptor (beta chain) was carried out in a study of blood T cells in healthy people across ages. Using a J-beta primer mix together with a sample-barcoded 5' primer, a second PCR was run for roughly 6 to 12 cycles. TCRdb recomputed calls from the 5' RACE reads with MiXCR, one row per CDR3 protein. The table has approximately 700,000 distinct CDR3 sequences, 32% seen once. In regard to this clonotype: Its cognate antigen is unknown.

The CDR3 loop spans 13 amino acids. Trimming took 4 bases from V and 6 from J, leaving 12 bases between them. Germline V gene sequence: CDR1 SGHDT, CDR2 YYEEEE. Overall study results and limits: Long-lived and aged donors differed, with more naive CD4+ cells and higher diversity in the long-lived.

The TCR was taken from a woman older than 75 in good health. The chain recombines TRBV5-6 with TRBJ2-3, with D hard to call. The specimen was blood. The CDR3 coding sequence is TGTGCCAGCAGCATTGGACGAGGCGATACGCAGTATTTT. This codes for CASSIGRGDTQYF.